The 12 T cell receptor beta chains in this list originate from one sample, sequenced in a study of T cells in Graves' hyperthyroidism and ophthalmopathy. Researchers took RNA transcripts and amplified the TCR beta CDR3 regions from them. The HTBI primer set served for first-round RT-PCR of the TCR CDR3. A single record per CDR3 protein comes from TCRdb applying MiXCR to the multiplex PCR reads. Among hundreds of thousands of distinct CDR3 sequences listed, around 15% were seen once. What was sequenced was blood. The receptors here all came from a woman between 25 and 40 years old with Graves' hyperthyroidism.

This clonotype was counted many times. The J gene is TRBJ2-1, the V gene TRBV30; D possibly matches TRBD1 or TRBD2 (5 bases each). This CDR3 spans 13 amino acids. The V and J ends lost 7 bases and 9 bases respectively, with 19 bases between them. Per the germline V gene, CDR1 is GTSNPN and CDR2 is SVGIG (reference sequence). The DNA for the CDR3 is TGTGCCTTCTCCGAGTTATCTGGGGGTGAGCAGTTCTTC. It encodes CAFSELSGGEQFF.

A few counts support this clonotype. The chain links TRBV4-3 to TRBJ2-1; the D gene is possibly TRBD2 (6 bases). Trimming cost V 2 bases and J 10 bases, with 12 bases left between them. From germline, CDR1 is LGHNA and CDR2 YSLEER. There are 13 residues in the CDR3. The CDR3 loop reads CASSQSAGKEQFF. Here the CDR3 DNA reads TGCGCCAGCAGCCAATCGGCGGGAAAGGAGCAGTTCTTC.

At least ten counts were recorded for this clonotype. The genes are TRBV12-3 or TRBV12-4 and TRBJ1-6, with D unclear. The CDR3 extends over 13 amino acids. V was cut by 2 bases and J by 13 bases, with 12 bases left in between. CDR3 sequence (DNA): TGTGCCAGCAGTTTATCTGGCCAAACCCCCCTCCACTTT. This codes for CASSLSGQTPLHF.

CDR3 region: CASSLGGETWETQYF. CDR3 in DNA: TGCGCCAGCAGCTTGGGCGGGGAGACGTGGGAGACCCAGTACTTC. The gene calls are TRBV5-1 and TRBJ2-5, with D possibly being TRBD2 (6 bases). The CDR3 is 15 residues long. Trimming removed 0 bases from V and 5 bases from J, with 14 bases in between. CDR1 is SGHRS and CDR2 is YFSETQ in the germline V gene.

This clonotype was counted between two and nine times. The chain has TRBV19 and TRBJ2-2; TRBD1 matches at 9 bases. Germline V gives CDR1 LNHDA, CDR2 SQIVND (reference sequence). The CDR3 is made up of 17 amino acids. With V trimmed by 4 bases and J by 3 bases, 9 bases remained unmatched. The CDR3 loop is CASSKGDRDGDTGELFF. CDR3 coding DNA: TGTGCCAGTAGTAAGGGGGACAGGGATGGAGACACCGGGGAGCTGTTTTTT.

This clonotype showed up just a few times. The chain employs TRBV18 and TRBJ2-1; 12 nucleotides align to TRBD2. V lost 4 bases to trimming and J lost 6 bases; unmatched junction nucleotides: 4. The CDR3 is 15 amino acids. Germline V gives CDR1 KGHSH, CDR2 LQKENI. CDR3 DNA: TGTGCCAGCTCACAGACTAGCGGGAGCGTCAATGAGCAGTTCTTC. This gives the protein CASSQTSGSVNEQFF.

Remarks on this clonotype: A much larger clone sits a single nucleotide away, making a read error possible. The J gene is TRBJ1-2, the V gene TRBV28; D not certain. CDR1 is MDHEN, CDR2 SYDVKM, per germline. The CDR3 spans 12 residues. CDR3 region: CAGWTASYGYAF. The CDR3, as DNA: TGTGCCGGTTGGACCGCTAGCTATGGCTACGCCTTC.

This clonotype has ten or more counts. The chain has TRBV2 and TRBJ2-3; D unclear. This CDR3 is built from 13 residues. Germline V lookup: CDR1 SNHLY, CDR2 FYNNEI. Trimming took off 3 bases at V and 0 bases at J, with 4 bases between the two ends. CDR3 sequence: CASSDTSTDTQYF. CDR3 nucleotide sequence: TGTGCCAGCAGTGATACTAGCACAGATACGCAGTATTTT.

This clonotype was seen ten or more times. The chain recombines TRBV13 with TRBJ2-1; 10 nucleotides align to TRBD2. V shed 5 bases and J 6 bases; nucleotides not matched to a gene: 13. Per the germline V gene, CDR1 is PRHDT and CDR2 is FYEKMQ (reference sequence). The CDR3 extends over 17 amino acids. CDR3 nucleotides: TGTGCCAGCAGCACCCGCCGGGCCGCTAGCGGGAGCAATGAGCAGTTCTTC. This codes for CASSTRRAASGSNEQFF.

This clonotype has more than one count but fewer than ten. This chain connects TRBV19 to TRBJ1-1; no firm D call. In germline, CDR1 is LNHDA, CDR2 SQIVND (reference sequence). This CDR3 contains 14 residues. V was trimmed by 6 bases and J by 1 base, leaving 12 bases between them. CDR3 sequence: CASSLGFPNTEAFF. The CDR3 DNA reads as TGTGCCAGTAGCTTGGGTTTTCCGAACACTGAAGCTTTCTTT.

The V and J genes are TRBV7-2 and TRBJ2-3, with a possible D match to TRBD2 (6 bases). V lost 8 bases to trimming and J lost 5 bases, with 20 bases between them. Germline V gene sequence: CDR1 SGHTA, CDR2 FQGNSA. This CDR3 spans 15 amino acids. CDR3 loop: CASRGVGGGLDTQYF. The DNA of the CDR3 is TGTGCCAGCCGCGGGGTCGGGGGAGGTCTAGATACGCAGTATTTT.

This clonotype has just a few counts. The V call is TRBV11-3, the J call TRBJ2-3; D is unclear. The V end was cut by 1 base, the J end by 7 bases, with 9 bases between. CDR3 size: 13 residues. CDR1 and CDR2 from the germline V gene are SGHNT and YENEEA. DNA for the CDR3: TGTGCCAGCAGCTTAGGGCCCCCTTATACGCAGTATTTT. It is translated as CASSLGPPYTQYF.